The present T cell receptor beta chain was sequenced within a study of CD8+CD57+ T cells in acquired aplastic anemia. General study results and limits: For CD8+ Simpson's diversity, patients and controls showed no significant difference.

Worth noting for this clonotype: Its antigen is undetermined. Germline is not matched at one junction end, which may reflect a read error.

CDR1 and CDR2 (germline): MGHDK, SYGVNS. This CDR3 has 13 residues. The template for TCR beta VDJ and CDR3 sequence profiling was genomic DNA. From the reads, TCRdb called clonotypes with MiXCR, one entry per CDR3 protein. Here the sample spans about 150,000 distinct CDR3 sequences, 40% to 45% being singletons. This receptor was identified in a human donor in good health, serving as a control. The V call is TRBV25-1, the J call TRBJ2-7; 7 nucleotides line up with TRBD1. The sequencing sample was made of sorted CD4+, CD8+, or CD8+CD57+ T cells (not recorded which) from PBMCs. This CDR3 reads CASRTGRGYGQYF. The CDR3 nucleotides read TGTGCCAGCAGGACGGGCAGGGGGTACGGGCAGTACTTC.